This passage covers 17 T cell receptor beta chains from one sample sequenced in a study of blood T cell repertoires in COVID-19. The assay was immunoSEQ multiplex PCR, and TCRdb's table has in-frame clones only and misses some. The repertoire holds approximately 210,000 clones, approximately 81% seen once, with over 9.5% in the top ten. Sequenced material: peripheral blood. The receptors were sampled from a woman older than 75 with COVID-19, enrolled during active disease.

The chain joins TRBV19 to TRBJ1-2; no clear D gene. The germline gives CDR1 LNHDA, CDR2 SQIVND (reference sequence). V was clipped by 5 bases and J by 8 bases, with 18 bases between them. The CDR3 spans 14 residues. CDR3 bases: TGTGCCAGTAGTTTTCTCACGGACTCGGGCGGCTACACCTTC. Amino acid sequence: CASSFLTDSGGYTF. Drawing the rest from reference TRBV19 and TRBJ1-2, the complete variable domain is DGGITQSPKYLFRKEGQNVTLSCEQNLNHDAMYWYRQDPGQGLRLIYYSQIVNDFQKGDIAEGYSVSREKKESFPLTVTSAQKNPTAFYLCASSFLTDSGGYTFGSGTRLTVV.

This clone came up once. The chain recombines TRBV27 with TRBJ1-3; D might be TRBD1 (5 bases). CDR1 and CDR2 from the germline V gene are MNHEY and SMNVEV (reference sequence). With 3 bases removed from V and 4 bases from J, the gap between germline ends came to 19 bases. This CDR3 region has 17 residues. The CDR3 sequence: CASSFEPDISKGNTIYF. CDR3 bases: TGTGCCAGCAGTTTCGAACCGGACATAAGCAAAGGAAACACCATATATTTT.

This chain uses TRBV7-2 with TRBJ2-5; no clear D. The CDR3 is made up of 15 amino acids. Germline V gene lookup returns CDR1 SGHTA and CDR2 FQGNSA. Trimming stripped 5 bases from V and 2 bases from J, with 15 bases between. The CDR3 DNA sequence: TGTGCCAGCAGCCCCTCTGGCGGAAGGCAAGAGACCCAGTACTTC. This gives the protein CASSPSGGRQETQYF.

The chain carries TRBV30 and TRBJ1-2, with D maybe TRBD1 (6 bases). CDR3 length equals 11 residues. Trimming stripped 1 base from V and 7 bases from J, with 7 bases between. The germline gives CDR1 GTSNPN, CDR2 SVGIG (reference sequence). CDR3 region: CAWSAGAGYTF. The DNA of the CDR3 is TGTGCCTGGAGTGCAGGGGCTGGCTACACCTTC.

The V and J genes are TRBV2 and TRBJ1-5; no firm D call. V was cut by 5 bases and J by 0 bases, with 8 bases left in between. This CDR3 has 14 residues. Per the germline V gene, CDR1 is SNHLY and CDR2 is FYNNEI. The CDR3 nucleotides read TGTGCCAGCAGTCCGGGTCTTAGCAATCAGCCCCAGCATTTT. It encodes CASSPGLSNQPQHF.

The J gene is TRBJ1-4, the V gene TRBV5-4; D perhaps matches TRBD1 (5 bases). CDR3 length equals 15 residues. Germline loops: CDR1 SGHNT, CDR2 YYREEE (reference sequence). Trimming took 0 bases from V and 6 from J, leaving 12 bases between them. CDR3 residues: CASSLAQGPDEKLFF. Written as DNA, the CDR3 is TGTGCCAGCAGCTTGGCCCAGGGTCCCGATGAAAAACTGTTTTTT.

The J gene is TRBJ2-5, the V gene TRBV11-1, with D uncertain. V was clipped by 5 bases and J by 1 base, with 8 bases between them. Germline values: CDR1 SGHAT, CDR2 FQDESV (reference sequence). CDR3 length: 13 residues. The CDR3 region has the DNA TGTGCCAGCAGCCGCGAGCTCCAAGAGACCCAGTACTTC. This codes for CASSRELQETQYF.

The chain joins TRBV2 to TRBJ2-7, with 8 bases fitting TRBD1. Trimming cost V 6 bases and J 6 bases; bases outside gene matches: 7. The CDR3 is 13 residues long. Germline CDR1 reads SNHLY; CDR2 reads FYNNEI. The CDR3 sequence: CASRSQGAIEQYF. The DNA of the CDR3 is TGTGCCAGCAGAAGCCAGGGGGCGATCGAGCAGTACTTC.

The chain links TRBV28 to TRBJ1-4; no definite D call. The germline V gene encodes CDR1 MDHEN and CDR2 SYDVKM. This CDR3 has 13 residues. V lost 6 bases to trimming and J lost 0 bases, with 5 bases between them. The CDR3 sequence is CASSRATNEKLFF. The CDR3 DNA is TGTGCCAGCAGCCGTGCAACTAATGAAAAACTGTTTTTT.

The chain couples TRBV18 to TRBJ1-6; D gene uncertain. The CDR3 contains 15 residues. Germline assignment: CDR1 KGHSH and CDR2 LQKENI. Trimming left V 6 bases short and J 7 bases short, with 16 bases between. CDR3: CASSPEWEVNSPLHF. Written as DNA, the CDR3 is TGTGCCAGCTCCCCTGAATGGGAGGTAAATTCACCCCTCCACTTT.

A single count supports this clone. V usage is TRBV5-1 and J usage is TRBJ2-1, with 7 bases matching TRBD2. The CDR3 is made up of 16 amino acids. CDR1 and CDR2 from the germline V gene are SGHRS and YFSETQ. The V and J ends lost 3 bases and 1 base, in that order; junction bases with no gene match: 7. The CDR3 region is CASSSRPGGSYNEQFF. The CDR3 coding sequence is TGCGCCAGCAGCTCGAGGCCGGGGGGATCCTACAATGAGCAGTTCTTC. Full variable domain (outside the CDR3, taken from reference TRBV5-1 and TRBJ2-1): KAGVTQTPRYLIKTRGQQVTLSCSPISGHRSVSWYQQTPGQGLQFLFEYFSETQRNKGNFPGRFSGRQFSNSRSEMNVSTLELGDSALYLCASSSRPGGSYNEQFFGPGTRLTVL.

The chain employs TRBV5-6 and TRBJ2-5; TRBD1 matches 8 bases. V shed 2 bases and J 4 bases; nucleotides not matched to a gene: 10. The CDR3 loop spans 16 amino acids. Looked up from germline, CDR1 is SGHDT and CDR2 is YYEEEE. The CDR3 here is CASSFGPGGPGETQYF. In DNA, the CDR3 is TGTGCCAGCAGCTTCGGCCCAGGGGGCCCCGGAGAGACCCAGTACTTC.

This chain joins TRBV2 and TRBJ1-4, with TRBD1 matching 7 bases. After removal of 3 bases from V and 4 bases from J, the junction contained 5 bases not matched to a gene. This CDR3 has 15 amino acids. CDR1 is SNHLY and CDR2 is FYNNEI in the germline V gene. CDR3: CASSEYRGLNEKLFF. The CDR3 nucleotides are TGTGCCAGCAGTGAGTACAGGGGACTTAATGAAAAACTGTTTTTT. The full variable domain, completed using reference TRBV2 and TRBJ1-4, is EPEVTQTPSHQVTQMGQEVILRCVPISNHLYFYWYRQILGQKVEFLVSFYNNEISEKSEIFDDQFSVERPDGSNFTLKIRSTKLEDSAMYFCASSEYRGLNEKLFFGSGTQLSVL.

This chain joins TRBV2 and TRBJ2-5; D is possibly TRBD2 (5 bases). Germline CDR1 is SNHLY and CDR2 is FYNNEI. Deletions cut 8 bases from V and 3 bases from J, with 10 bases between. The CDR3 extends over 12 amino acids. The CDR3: CASARAKETQYF. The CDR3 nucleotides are TGTGCCAGCGCGAGGGCAAAAGAGACCCAGTACTTC.

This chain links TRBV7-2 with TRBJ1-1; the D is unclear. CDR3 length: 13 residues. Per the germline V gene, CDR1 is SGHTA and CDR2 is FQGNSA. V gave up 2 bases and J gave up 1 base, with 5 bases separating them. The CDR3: CASSLRRNTEAFF. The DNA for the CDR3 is TGTGCCAGCAGCTTACGGAGGAACACTGAAGCTTTCTTT.

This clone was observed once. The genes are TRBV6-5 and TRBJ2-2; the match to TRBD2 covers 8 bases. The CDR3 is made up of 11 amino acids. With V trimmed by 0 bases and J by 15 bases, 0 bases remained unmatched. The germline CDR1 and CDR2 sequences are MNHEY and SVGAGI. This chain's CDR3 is CASSYSGGVFF. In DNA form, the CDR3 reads TGTGCCAGCAGTTACTCCGGGGGGGTGTTTTTT.

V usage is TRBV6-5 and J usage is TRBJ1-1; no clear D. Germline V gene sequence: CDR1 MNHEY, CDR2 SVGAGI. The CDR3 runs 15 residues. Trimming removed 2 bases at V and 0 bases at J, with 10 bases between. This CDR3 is CASSYRLGMNTEAFF. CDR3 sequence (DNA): TGTGCCAGCAGTTACCGACTCGGGATGAACACTGAAGCTTTCTTT.